This TCR beta chain emerged from a study of radiotherapy plus CTLA-4 blockade in lung cancer. This clone was counted a few times. Only in-frame clones appear in the TCRdb table, and some are missing; sequencing was by immunoSEQ multiplex PCR. The repertoire has 40,000 to 50,000 clones, roughly 70% of them found once; the top ten carry around a tenth. Unmatched junction bases numbered 11, after V lost 0 bases and J lost 5 bases. The CDR3 contains 19 residues. CDR1 GTSNPN and CDR2 SVGIG come from the germline V gene (reference sequence). The sequence was collected from a human donor with non-small cell lung cancer who had stable disease on radiotherapy plus ipilimumab. Sequences were derived from peripheral blood, sampled from a patient treated with radiotherapy plus ipilimumab. V usage is TRBV30 and J usage is TRBJ2-1; the match to TRBD2 covers 15 bases. The CDR3 spells CAWSVQGLAGGPLNNEQFF. Here the CDR3 DNA reads TGTGCCTGGAGTGTACAAGGACTAGCGGGGGGGCCGTTAAACAATGAGCAGTTCTTC.